Described below is a single TCR beta chain sequence and its context. Deletions cut 2 bases from V and 4 bases from J, with 11 bases between. The CDR3 loop spans 14 amino acids. Germline CDR1 reads SGHAT; CDR2 reads FQNNGV. The data were obtained in a study of blood T cell repertoires in COVID-19. Study in general: Acute-phase and convalescent COVID-19 samples originated in the United States, Italy and Spain.

In the original analysis: Estimation of nucleated cell counts relied on the amplification of reference gene primers. Repertoires were generated with immunoSEQ multiplex PCR, while TCRdb's copy carries only in-frame clones and drops some. From that table come the V and J calls and clone size; the DNA was used to work out D and trimming. The data hold around 150,000 clones, with 75% to 80% observed a single time. Participants were aged roughly 18 to 95 years, lived in around 22 US areas, and enrolled virtually. Grouping used clinical history reported by participants in a survey and questionnaire. The rearrangement links TRBV11-2 to TRBJ1-2; D is perhaps TRBD1 (6 bases). The receptor was derived from a woman in her fifties or sixties who had recovered from COVID-19. Sequences were obtained from PBMCs or T cells enriched from blood (not recorded which). The CDR3 protein is CASSLQGLPYGYTF. Written as DNA, the CDR3 is TGTGCCAGCAGCTTACAGGGGTTACCCTATGGCTACACCTTC.